The table lists the clone carrying this T cell receptor beta chain with a few counts. Its target is not known. The sample is drawn from a study of beta chain features in type 1 diabetes. Broader study findings: VDJ junctions in type 1 diabetes patients carried more deletions and fewer insertions.

Sorting based on CD45RO/CCR7/CD25/CD127/CD95/CD27 separated CD4+ naive, central memory, regulatory and stem cell-like memory cells. The sequenced template was cDNA made from the entire isolated RNA. Produced via immunoSEQ multiplex PCR; TCRdb's table is partial and in-frame only. The sample consists of about 140,000 clones, more than 9% of them appearing once. The germline CDR1 and CDR2 sequences are LGHNA and YSLEER. There are 18 residues in the CDR3. V was pared by 1 base and J by 4 bases, with 11 bases of the junction left unmatched. The sequenced material came from naive CD4+ T cells from blood. This sequence originates from a man aged 18 to 30 in good health. The chain carries TRBV4-3 and TRBJ2-3; 10 bases match TRBD2. The CDR3 coding sequence is TGCGCCAGCAGCCAAGTTCCCCCGGTAGCGGGGGGAGCAGATACGCAGTATTTT. Translated, it gives CASSQVPPVAGGADTQYF.